This is a list of T cell receptor beta chains from one sample in a study of blood T cell repertoires in COVID-19. TCRdb's copy holds only in-frame clones and misses some; the assay was immunoSEQ multiplex PCR. The sample contains roughly 160,000 clones, approximately 87% of which appear only once. Sample: peripheral blood. These receptor sequences come from a woman aged 70-85 years with COVID-19, enrolled during active disease. The CDR3 runs from the conserved cysteine through the conserved F or W. D genes are given only for firm matches. Clone size is not always given. Where it is, it says once, few, many or a class for expanded clones.

v_gene	abundance	j_gene	d_gene	CDR3nt	CDR3aa
TRBV30	once	TRBJ1-6	NA	TGTGCCTGGTCCGGGATCTATAATTCACCCCTCCACTTT	CAWSGIYNSPLHF
TRBV18	NA	TRBJ1-1	NA	TGTGCCAGCTCACCCGAGGCCACTGAAGCTTTCTTT	CASSPEATEAFF
TRBV18	NA	TRBJ2-1	TRBD1	TGTGCCAGCTCACCGCTCCCGACGACAGGGTCCGGCTCCTACAATGAGCAGTTCTTC	CASSPLPTTGSGSYNEQFF
TRBV5-6	NA	TRBJ1-4	NA	TGTGCCAGCAGCTTCTTCGGGTCAGCTAATGAAAAACTGTTTTTT	CASSFFGSANEKLFF
TRBV6-5	few	TRBJ1-2	TRBD1	TGTGCCACTGCCCTTCGGACAGGGAAGGGGAGTGGCTACACCTTC	CATALRTGKGSGYTF
TRBV5-1	NA	TRBJ2-5	NA	TGCGCCAGCACCGAAAGTCGGGGGTGGGAGACCCAGTACTTC	CASTESRGWETQYF
TRBV4-2	once	TRBJ2-7	NA	TGTGCCAGCAGCCAAGATAGGTACAGTACTTTTAGCTCCTACGAGCAGTACTTC	CASSQDRYSTFSSYEQYF
TRBV30	NA	TRBJ2-7	NA	TGTGCCTGGAGCTTCAGGACAGTCCTCTACGAGCAGTACTTC	CAWSFRTVLYEQYF
TRBV27	NA	TRBJ2-7	NA	TGTGCCAGCAAGGGCGGGAACACCTACGAGCAGTACTTC	CASKGGNTYEQYF
TRBV2	NA	TRBJ2-2	NA	TGTGCCACCTCGGAGATCCCCGGGGAGCTGTTTTTT	CATSEIPGELFF
TRBV5-6	NA	TRBJ2-3	TRBD2	TGTGCCAGCAGCGCGGGACTAGCGGGCCCCAGCACAGATACGCAGTATTTT	CASSAGLAGPSTDTQYF
TRBV5-1	NA	TRBJ2-1	TRBD1	TGCGCCAGCAGCTTAAGGGACAGGGTATCCAATGAGCAGTTCTTC	CASSLRDRVSNEQFF
TRBV5-6	NA	TRBJ2-3	NA	TGTGCCAGCAGCTTGGCGTCGGACAGATTAATTATAGATACGCAGTATTTT	CASSLASDRLIIDTQYF
TRBV4-2	NA	TRBJ1-2	TRBD1	TGTGCCAGCAGCCAAGAAACCGGGACAGGCTATGGCTACACCTTC	CASSQETGTGYGYTF
TRBV3-1/TRBV3-2	few	TRBJ1-1	NA	TGTGCCAGCAGCCTCGGCAGGACAGCCAACACTGAAGCTTTCTTT	CASSLGRTANTEAFF
TRBV2	NA	TRBJ1-2	NA	TGTGCCAGCAGCCTCTGGGGGGGTCTTGGCTATGGCTACACCTTC	CASSLWGGLGYGYTF
TRBV28	NA	TRBJ2-7	NA	TGTGCCAGCAGTCACAGTCAGTCAGGTGGGGCATCCTACGAGCAGTACTTC	CASSHSQSGGASYEQYF
TRBV10-1	NA	TRBJ2-1	NA	TGCGCCAGCAGTGTCCGGGGGTCCTCCTACAATGAGCAGTTCTTC	CASSVRGSSYNEQFF
TRBV7-2	NA	TRBJ2-7	TRBD2	TGTGCCAGCAGCCACGGGACTAGCGGAACCTACGAGCAGTACTTC	CASSHGTSGTYEQYF
TRBV28	NA	TRBJ1-1	NA	TGTGCCAGCAGTTTAACTCAGAACACTGAAGCTTTCTTT	CASSLTQNTEAFF
TRBV7-2	NA	TRBJ1-3	NA	TGTGCCAGCAGCTTAGCTCTGGGGACAACCTCTGGAAACACCATATATTTT	CASSLALGTTSGNTIYF
TRBV10-3	NA	TRBJ1-3	NA	TGTGCCATCAGTGAGAGGGAGATCTCTGGAAACACCATATATTTT	CAISEREISGNTIYF
TRBV7-8	NA	TRBJ1-5	TRBD1	TGTGCCAGCAGCCCCCATGGTGACAGGGGGCATCAGCCCCAGCATTTT	CASSPHGDRGHQPQHF
TRBV10-1	NA	TRBJ2-1	TRBD2	TGCGCCAGCAGTGGGGGACTAGATGAGCTTGAGCAGTTCTTC	CASSGGLDELEQFF
TRBV28	NA	TRBJ1-2	NA	TGTGCCAGCAGTTCCCGTGGGGAGGGGAACTATGGCTACACCTTC	CASSSRGEGNYGYTF
TRBV20-1	NA	TRBJ2-1	TRBD2	TGCAGTGCCGCGGGGGACAATGAGCAGTTCTTC	CSAAGDNEQFF
TRBV10-3	few	TRBJ1-2	NA	TGTGCCACCCAAGAGTCGGGGATGTTTGACTATGGCTACACCTTC	CATQESGMFDYGYTF
TRBV30	NA	TRBJ1-2	NA	TGTGCCTTTTTTCACCCGGGGGGCTACACCTTC	CAFFHPGGYTF
TRBV5-1	NA	TRBJ2-7	NA	TGCGCCAGCAGCTTGGACACTAGAGGCGAGCAGTACTTC	CASSLDTRGEQYF
TRBV2	NA	TRBJ1-2	NA	TGTGCCAGCAGTGAAAGCGACAGCATCGGCTACACCTTC	CASSESDSIGYTF
TRBV3-1/TRBV3-2	few	TRBJ2-1	TRBD2	TGTGCCAGCAGCCCCTCCCGGGGGGATGAGCAGTTCTTC	CASSPSRGDEQFF
TRBV9	NA	TRBJ2-2	NA	TGTGCCAGCAGCGTAGCCGCACTAGTGGACACCGGGGAGCTGTTTTTT	CASSVAALVDTGELFF
TRBV25-1	NA	TRBJ2-7	NA	TGTGCCAGCAGTGGGCAAGGGGGTCTCGAGCAGTACTTC	CASSGQGGLEQYF
TRBV5-1	NA	TRBJ1-6	TRBD1	TGCGCCAGCAGCTTGGCTGACAGGGGTCCCCCCTATAATTCACCCCTCCACTTT	CASSLADRGPPYNSPLHF
TRBV7-9	NA	TRBJ2-5	NA	TGTGCCAGCAGCTCTCGACAGACGGTACAAACTCAAGAGACCCAGTACTTC	CASSSRQTVQTQETQYF
TRBV7-8	NA	TRBJ1-6	TRBD1	TGTGCCAGCAGCCTGGACAGGGGTCGACCCCTCCACTTT	CASSLDRGRPLHF
TRBV4-1	NA	TRBJ1-5	TRBD1	TGCGCCAGCAGCCCTCGGACAGGGGGCACGGATCAGCCCCAGCATTTT	CASSPRTGGTDQPQHF
TRBV5-1	NA	TRBJ1-1	TRBD1	TGCGCCAGCAGCTCAGGACAGGGGACTGAAGCTTTCTTT	CASSSGQGTEAFF
TRBV2	once	TRBJ1-2	TRBD1	TGTGCCAGCAGTACCACAGGGGGCTCAGGTGGCTACACCTTC	CASSTTGGSGGYTF
TRBV5-4	few	TRBJ1-1	NA	TGTGCCAGCAGCTCCCGACAGGCTAACACTGAAGCTTTCTTT	CASSSRQANTEAFF
TRBV2	few	TRBJ1-3	TRBD1	TGTGCCAGCAGTGCTGACAGGGGTGCCGGAAACACCATATATTTT	CASSADRGAGNTIYF
TRBV6-5	NA	TRBJ1-2	NA	TGTGCCAGCGGGTCAGGGTACTATGGCTACACCTTC	CASGSGYYGYTF
TRBV27	NA	TRBJ1-1	NA	TGTGCCAGCAGTTTATCGCTAGGAGCAGCTGAAGCTTTCTTT	CASSLSLGAAEAFF
TRBV11-2	NA	TRBJ1-4	NA	TGTGCCAGCAGCTTGGGTATACAGGGAAATGAAAAACTGTTTTTT	CASSLGIQGNEKLFF